What follows is one T cell receptor beta chain and its context. Its antigen is unidentified. On the immunoSEQ platform, TCR beta CDR3s were sequenced at survey depth. Produced via immunoSEQ multiplex PCR; TCRdb's table is partial and in-frame only. The sample consists of under 100,000 clones, roughly 77% of them appearing once. This record comes from a study of CD8 T cell repertoires and HIV-1 epitope variants. Study details: Cultures ran around nine days, with IL-2, IL-7 and IL-15 added on days 3 and 7.

Germline V lookup: CDR1 MNHEY, CDR2 SMNVEV (reference sequence). V lost 3 bases and J 7 bases, leaving 13 bases between the germline ends. CDR3 length equals 14 residues. Overall study results and limits: Nine TCR beta clonotypes were antigen-specific, roughly 6 apparently recognizing autologous or escape variants. Beta chains alone show antigen proliferation, not cytokine profile or function.

This clonotype was sampled from a male donor with HIV. Sequencing used uncultured baseline CD8+ T cells from peripheral blood mononuclear cells (PBMCs). The chain couples TRBV27 to TRBJ2-1, with D possibly TRBD1 on 5 matching bases. The CDR3 sequence is CASSFSGMSNEQFF. CDR3 nucleotides: TGTGCCAGCAGTTTTTCAGGGATGAGTAATGAGCAGTTCTTC.